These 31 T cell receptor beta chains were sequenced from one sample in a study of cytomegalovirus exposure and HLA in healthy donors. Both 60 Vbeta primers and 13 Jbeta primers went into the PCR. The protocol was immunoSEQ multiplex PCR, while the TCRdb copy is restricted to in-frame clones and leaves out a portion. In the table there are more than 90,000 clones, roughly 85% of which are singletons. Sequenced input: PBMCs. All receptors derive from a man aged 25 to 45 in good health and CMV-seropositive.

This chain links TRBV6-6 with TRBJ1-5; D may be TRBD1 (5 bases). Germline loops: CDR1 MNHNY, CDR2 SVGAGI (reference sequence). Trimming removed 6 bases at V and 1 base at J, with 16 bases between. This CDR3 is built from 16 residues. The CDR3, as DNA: TGTGCCAGCAGCCCGGTGAAGGGGCGAAGCAATCAGCCCCAGCATTTT. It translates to CASSPVKGRSNQPQHF.

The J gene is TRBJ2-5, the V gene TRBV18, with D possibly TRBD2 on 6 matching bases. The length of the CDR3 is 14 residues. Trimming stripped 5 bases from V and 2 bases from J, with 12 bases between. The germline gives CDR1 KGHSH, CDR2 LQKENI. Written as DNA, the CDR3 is TGTGCCAGCTCATCAACCCGGGGGCAAGAGACCCAGTACTTC. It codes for CASSSTRGQETQYF.

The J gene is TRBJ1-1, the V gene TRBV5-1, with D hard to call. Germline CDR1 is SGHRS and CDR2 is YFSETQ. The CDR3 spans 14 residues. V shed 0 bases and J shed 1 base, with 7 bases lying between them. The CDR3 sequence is CASSLGHPNTEAFF. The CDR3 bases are TGCGCCAGCAGCTTGGGACATCCGAACACTGAAGCTTTCTTT.

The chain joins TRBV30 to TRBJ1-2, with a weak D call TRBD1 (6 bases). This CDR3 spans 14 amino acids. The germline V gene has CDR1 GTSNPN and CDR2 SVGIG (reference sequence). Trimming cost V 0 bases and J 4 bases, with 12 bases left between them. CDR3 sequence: CAWSVTRTVYGYTF. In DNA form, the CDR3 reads TGTGCCTGGAGTGTGACCAGGACAGTCTATGGCTACACCTTC.

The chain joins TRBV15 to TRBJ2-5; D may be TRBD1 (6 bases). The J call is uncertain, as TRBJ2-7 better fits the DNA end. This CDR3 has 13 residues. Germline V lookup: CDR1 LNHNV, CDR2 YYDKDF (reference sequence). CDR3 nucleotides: TGTGCCACCCACACGGGACAAGGCTACGAGCAGTACTTC. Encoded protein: CATHTGQGYEQYF.

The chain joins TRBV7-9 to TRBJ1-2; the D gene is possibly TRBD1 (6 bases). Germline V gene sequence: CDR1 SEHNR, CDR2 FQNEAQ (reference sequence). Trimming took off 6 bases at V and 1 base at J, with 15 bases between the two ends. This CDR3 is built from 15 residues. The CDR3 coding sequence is TGTGCCAGCAGAGAGTCACAGGGATATAACTATGGCTACACCTTC. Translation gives CASRESQGYNYGYTF.

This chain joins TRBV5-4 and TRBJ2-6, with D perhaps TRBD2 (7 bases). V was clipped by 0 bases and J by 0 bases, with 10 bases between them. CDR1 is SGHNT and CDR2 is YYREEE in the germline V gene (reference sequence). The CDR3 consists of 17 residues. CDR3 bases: TGTGCCAGCAGCTTGGGGGGGGGACACTCTGGGGCCAACGTCCTGACTTTC. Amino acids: CASSLGGGHSGANVLTF.

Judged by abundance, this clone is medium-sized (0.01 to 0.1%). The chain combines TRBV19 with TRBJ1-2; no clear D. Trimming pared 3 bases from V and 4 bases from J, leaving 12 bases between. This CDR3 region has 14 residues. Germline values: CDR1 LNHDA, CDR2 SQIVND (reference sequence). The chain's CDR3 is CASSIHAAFYGYTF. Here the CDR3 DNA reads TGTGCCAGTAGTATCCACGCGGCTTTCTATGGCTACACCTTC.

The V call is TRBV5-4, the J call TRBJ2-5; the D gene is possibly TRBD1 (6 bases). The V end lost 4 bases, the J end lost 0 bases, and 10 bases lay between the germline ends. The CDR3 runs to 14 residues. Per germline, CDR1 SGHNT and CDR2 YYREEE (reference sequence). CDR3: CASSRYRDQETQYF. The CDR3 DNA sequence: TGTGCCAGCAGCCGTTACAGGGACCAAGAGACCCAGTACTTC.

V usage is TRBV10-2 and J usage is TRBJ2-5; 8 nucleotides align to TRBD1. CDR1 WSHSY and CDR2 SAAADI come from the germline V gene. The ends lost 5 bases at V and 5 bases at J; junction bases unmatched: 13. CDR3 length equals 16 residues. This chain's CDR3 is CASSISRGRAGETQYF. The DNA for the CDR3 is TGCGCCAGCAGTATATCCAGGGGGCGGGCGGGGGAGACCCAGTACTTC.

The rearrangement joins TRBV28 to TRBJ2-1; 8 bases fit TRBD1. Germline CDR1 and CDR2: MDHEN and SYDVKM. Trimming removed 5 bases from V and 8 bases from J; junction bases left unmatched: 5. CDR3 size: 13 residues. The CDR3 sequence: CASSPRGHDEQFF. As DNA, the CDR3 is TGTGCCAGCAGTCCCAGGGGGCACGATGAGCAGTTCTTC.

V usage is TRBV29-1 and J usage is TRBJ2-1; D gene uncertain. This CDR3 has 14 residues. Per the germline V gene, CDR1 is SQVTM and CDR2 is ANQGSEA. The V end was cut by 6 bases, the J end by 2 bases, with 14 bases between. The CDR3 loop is CSVAPGSPYNEQFF. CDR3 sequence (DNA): TGCAGCGTGGCCCCCGGGTCGCCCTACAATGAGCAGTTCTTC.

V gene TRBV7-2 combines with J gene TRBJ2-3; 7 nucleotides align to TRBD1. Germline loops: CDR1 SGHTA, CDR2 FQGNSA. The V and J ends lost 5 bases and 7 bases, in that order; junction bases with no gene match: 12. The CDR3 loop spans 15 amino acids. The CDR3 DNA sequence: TGTGCCAGCAGCCAAGTTAGGGGGCGGTCATATACGCAGTATTTT. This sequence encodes CASSQVRGRSYTQYF.

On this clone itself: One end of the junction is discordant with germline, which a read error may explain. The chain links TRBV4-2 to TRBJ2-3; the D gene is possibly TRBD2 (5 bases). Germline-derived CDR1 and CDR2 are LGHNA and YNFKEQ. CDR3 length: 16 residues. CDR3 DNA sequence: TGTGCCAGCAGCCCTACTAGTTTATTCAACACAGCTACGCAGTATTTT. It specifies CASSPTSLFNTATQYF.

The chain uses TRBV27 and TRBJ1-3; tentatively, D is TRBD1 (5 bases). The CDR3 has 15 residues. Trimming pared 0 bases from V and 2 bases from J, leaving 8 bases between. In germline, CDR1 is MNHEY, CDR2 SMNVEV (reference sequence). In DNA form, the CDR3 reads TGTGCCAGCAGTTTATCGGGGGGGACTGGAAACACCATATATTTT. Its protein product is CASSLSGGTGNTIYF.

In nucleotides, the CDR3 is TGTGCCAGCAGTTACCGGGTCGATTCACCCCTCCACTTT. Its translation: CASSYRVDSPLHF. The V and J genes are TRBV6-6 and TRBJ1-6, with no clear D. Looked up from germline, CDR1 is MNHNY and CDR2 is SVGAGI (reference sequence). This CDR3 has 13 residues. V lost 2 bases to trimming and J lost 8 bases, with 7 bases between them.

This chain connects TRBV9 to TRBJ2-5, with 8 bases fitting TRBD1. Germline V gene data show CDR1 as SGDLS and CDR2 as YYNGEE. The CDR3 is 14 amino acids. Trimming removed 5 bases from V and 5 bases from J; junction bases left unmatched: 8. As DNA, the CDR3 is TGTGCCAGCAGTAGCGGACAGGGTTGGGAGACCCAGTACTTC. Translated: CASSSGQGWETQYF. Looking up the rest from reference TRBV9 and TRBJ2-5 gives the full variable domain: DSGVTQTPKHLITATGQRVTLRCSPRSGDLSVYWYQQSLDQGLQFLIQYYNGEERAKGNILERFSAQQFPDLHSELNLSSLELGDSALYFCASSSGQGWETQYFGPGTRLLVL.

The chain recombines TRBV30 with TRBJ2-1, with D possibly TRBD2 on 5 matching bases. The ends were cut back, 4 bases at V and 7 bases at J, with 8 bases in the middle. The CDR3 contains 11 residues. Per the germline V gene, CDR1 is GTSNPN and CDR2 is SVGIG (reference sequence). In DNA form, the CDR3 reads TGTGCCTGGATGGAGGAGAATGAGCAGTTCTTC. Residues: CAWMEENEQFF.

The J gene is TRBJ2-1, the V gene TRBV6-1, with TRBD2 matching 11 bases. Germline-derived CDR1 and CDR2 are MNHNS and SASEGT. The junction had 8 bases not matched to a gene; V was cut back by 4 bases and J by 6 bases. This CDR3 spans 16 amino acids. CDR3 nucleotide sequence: TGTGCCAGCAGTGCGTTAGCGGGAGGGGGAGTCAATGAGCAGTTCTTC. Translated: CASSALAGGGVNEQFF.

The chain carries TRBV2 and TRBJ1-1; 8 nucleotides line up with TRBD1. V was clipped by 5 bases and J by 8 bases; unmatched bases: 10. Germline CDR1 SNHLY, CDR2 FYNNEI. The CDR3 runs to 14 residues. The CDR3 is CASSTSHYRGEAFF. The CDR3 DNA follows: TGTGCCAGCAGTACTAGCCATTACAGGGGGGAAGCTTTCTTT. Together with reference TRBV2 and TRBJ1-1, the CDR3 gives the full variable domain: EPEVTQTPSHQVTQMGQEVILRCVPISNHLYFYWYRQILGQKVEFLVSFYNNEISEKSEIFDDQFSVERPDGSNFTLKIRSTKLEDSAMYFCASSTSHYRGEAFFGQGTRLTVV.

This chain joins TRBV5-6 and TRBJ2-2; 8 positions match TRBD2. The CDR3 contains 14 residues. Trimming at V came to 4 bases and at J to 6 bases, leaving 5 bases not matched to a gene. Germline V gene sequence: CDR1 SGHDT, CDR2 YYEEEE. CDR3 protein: CASSTGLASGELFF. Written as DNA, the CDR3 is TGTGCCAGCAGCACCGGACTAGCCTCCGGGGAGCTGTTTTTT.

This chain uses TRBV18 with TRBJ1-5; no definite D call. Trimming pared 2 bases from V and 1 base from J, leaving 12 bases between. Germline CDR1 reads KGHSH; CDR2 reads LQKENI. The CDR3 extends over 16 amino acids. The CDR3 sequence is CASSPLDLGSNQPQHF. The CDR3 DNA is TGTGCCAGCTCACCATTAGATCTCGGGAGCAATCAGCCCCAGCATTTT.

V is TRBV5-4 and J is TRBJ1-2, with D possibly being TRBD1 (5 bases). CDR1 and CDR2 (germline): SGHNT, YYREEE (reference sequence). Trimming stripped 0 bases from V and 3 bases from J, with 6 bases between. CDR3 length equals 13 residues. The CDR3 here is CASSLGQHYGYTF. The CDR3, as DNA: TGTGCCAGCAGCTTGGGACAGCACTATGGCTACACCTTC.

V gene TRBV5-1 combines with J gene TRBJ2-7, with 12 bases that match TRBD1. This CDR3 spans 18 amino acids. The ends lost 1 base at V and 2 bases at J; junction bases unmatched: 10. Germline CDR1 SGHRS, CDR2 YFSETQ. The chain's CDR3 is CASSLSAGQGALAYEQYF. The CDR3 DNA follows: TGCGCCAGCAGCTTGTCTGCGGGACAGGGGGCGTTGGCCTACGAGCAGTACTTC.

The CDR3 reads CASSFGGEEQYF. CDR3 DNA: TGCGCCAGCAGCTTTGGGGGGGAGGAGCAGTACTTC. The gene calls are TRBV5-1 and TRBJ2-7; 7 bases agree with TRBD2. V was pared by 2 bases and J by 7 bases, with 3 bases of the junction left unmatched. From germline, CDR1 is SGHRS and CDR2 YFSETQ. The CDR3 is 12 residues long. Supplemented by reference TRBV5-1 and TRBJ2-7, the full variable domain reads KAGVTQTPRYLIKTRGQQVTLSCSPISGHRSVSWYQQTPGQGLQFLFEYFSETQRNKGNFPGRFSGRQFSNSRSEMNVSTLELGDSALYLCASSFGGEEQYFGPGTRLTVT.

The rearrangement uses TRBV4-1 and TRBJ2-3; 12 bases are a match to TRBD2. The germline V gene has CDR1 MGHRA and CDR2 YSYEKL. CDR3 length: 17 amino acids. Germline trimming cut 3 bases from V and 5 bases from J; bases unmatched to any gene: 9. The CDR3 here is CASSQRLPGLAGDTQYF. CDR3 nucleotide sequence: TGCGCCAGCAGCCAGAGGCTTCCGGGACTAGCGGGAGATACGCAGTATTTT.

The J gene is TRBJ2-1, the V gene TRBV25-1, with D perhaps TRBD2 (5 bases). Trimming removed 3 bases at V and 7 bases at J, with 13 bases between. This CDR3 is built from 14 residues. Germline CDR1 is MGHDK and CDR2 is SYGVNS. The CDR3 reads CASSDLTGRNEQFF. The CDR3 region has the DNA TGTGCCAGCAGTGATCTGACTGGGAGAAATGAGCAGTTCTTC.

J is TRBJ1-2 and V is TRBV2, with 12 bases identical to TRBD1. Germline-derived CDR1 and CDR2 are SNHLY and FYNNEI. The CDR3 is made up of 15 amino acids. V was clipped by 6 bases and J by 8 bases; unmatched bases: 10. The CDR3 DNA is TGTGCCAGCAGGAGACCGGGACAGGGGGCGCCGGGCTACACCTTC. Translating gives CASRRPGQGAPGYTF.

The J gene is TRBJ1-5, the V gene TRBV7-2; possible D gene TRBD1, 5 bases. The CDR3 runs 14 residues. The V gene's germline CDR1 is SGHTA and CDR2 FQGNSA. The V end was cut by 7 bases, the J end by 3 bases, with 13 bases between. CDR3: CASNRGGFNQPQHF. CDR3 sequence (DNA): TGTGCCAGCAACCGCGGGGGGTTCAATCAGCCCCAGCATTTT.

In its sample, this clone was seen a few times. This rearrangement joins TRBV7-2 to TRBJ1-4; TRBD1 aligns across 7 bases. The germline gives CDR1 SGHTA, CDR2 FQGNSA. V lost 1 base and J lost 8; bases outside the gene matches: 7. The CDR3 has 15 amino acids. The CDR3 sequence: CASSLGGQPGEKLFF. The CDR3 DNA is TGTGCCAGCAGCTTAGGGGGACAGCCTGGGGAAAAACTGTTTTTT.

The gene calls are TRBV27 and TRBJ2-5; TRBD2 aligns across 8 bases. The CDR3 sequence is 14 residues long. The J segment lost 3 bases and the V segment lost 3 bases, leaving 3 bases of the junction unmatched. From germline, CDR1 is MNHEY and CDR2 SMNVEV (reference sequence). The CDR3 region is CASSFTSGKETQYF. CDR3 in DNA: TGTGCCAGCAGTTTCACTAGCGGCAAAGAGACCCAGTACTTC.